The present entry profiles one T cell receptor beta chain with its context. Only in-frame clones appear in the TCRdb table, and some are missing; sequencing was by immunoSEQ multiplex PCR. This sample has fewer than 200,000 clones; almost 85% occur once, and the top ten carry approximately 2.6%. The data were taken from a study of blood T cell repertoires in COVID-19. CDR1 is LGHNA and CDR2 is YSLEER in the germline V gene. The CDR3 is made up of 18 amino acids. The junction had 7 bases not matched to a gene; V was cut back by 2 bases and J by 2 bases. The rearrangement uses TRBV4-3 and TRBJ2-6, with 9 positions matching TRBD1. This TCR was recovered from a woman older than 75 with COVID-19, enrolled during active disease. The sample taken for sequencing was peripheral blood. The CDR3 region is CASSQPGQGPPGANVLTF. The CDR3 DNA follows: TGCGCCAGCAGCCAACCGGGACAGGGCCCGCCTGGGGCCAACGTCCTGACTTTC.